Each of the 10 T cell receptor beta chains below was sequenced from the same sample in a study of shared clonotypes between healthy human individuals. Generated by immunoSEQ multiplex PCR, the TCRdb table keeps only in-frame clones and is missing some. The table lists roughly 200,000 clones, 65% to 70% of them singletons. Sequenced: memory CD4+ T cells sorted from blood. The sample's subset: CD45RA-negative fraction. Every receptor here comes from a young man in good health.

The chain employs TRBV7-2 and TRBJ2-5, with 7 bases matching TRBD1. CDR3 length: 15 amino acids. CDR1 and CDR2 from the germline V gene are SGHTA and FQGNSA. V lost 5 bases, J lost 2 bases, and 8 bases stayed unmatched. The CDR3 coding sequence is TGTGCCAGCAGCCCGAAGACAGGGTTTCAAGAGACCCAGTACTTC. Its translation: CASSPKTGFQETQYF.

The chain couples TRBV6-1 to TRBJ2-2; TRBD1 is a possible D gene (6 bases). With 3 bases removed from V and 6 bases from J, the gap between germline ends came to 11 bases. Germline values: CDR1 MNHNS, CDR2 SASEGT. The CDR3 totals 14 residues. The CDR3 DNA is TGTGCCAGCAGTGAGATTCCAGGGGCCGGGGAGCTGTTTTTT. Its translation is CASSEIPGAGELFF.

The genes are TRBV5-4 and TRBJ2-5; 9 nucleotides agree with TRBD1. The CDR3 runs 15 residues. Germline trimming cut 2 bases from V and 1 base from J; bases unmatched to any gene: 3. Per germline, CDR1 SGHNT and CDR2 YYREEE (reference sequence). CDR3 protein: CASSLRQGVQETQYF. CDR3 in DNA: TGTGCCAGCAGCTTACGACAGGGGGTCCAAGAGACCCAGTACTTC.

This chain connects TRBV7-8 to TRBJ1-3; the D is unclear. Germline V gene lookup returns CDR1 SGHVS and CDR2 FQNEAQ. The CDR3 is 15 residues long. V was shortened by 3 bases and J by 2 bases, with 11 bases between the two germline ends. DNA for the CDR3: TGTGCCAGCAGCTTGAGGGCCGGGGCTGGAAACACCATATATTTT. As protein: CASSLRAGAGNTIYF.

This chain joins TRBV28 and TRBJ2-1, with D perhaps matching TRBD2 (6 bases). Germline-derived CDR1 and CDR2 are MDHEN and SYDVKM. The CDR3 runs 12 residues. V was clipped by 2 bases and J by 12 bases, with 11 bases between them. CDR3 sequence reads: CASSLGGLGQFF. For the CDR3, the DNA is TGTGCCAGCAGTTTAGGGGGGTTGGGGCAGTTCTTC.

This clone appeared once. The rearrangement links TRBV13 to TRBJ2-7, with TRBD2 matching over 9 bases. CDR3 length: 16 amino acids. In germline, CDR1 is PRHDT, CDR2 FYEKMQ (reference sequence). Losses at the gene ends were 3 bases for V and 1 base for J; bases not matched to a gene: 7. CDR3 loop: CASSFFAGGKSYEQYF. As DNA, the CDR3 is TGTGCCAGCAGCTTTTTTGCGGGAGGGAAGTCCTACGAGCAGTACTTC.

The gene calls are TRBV14 and TRBJ2-6; D unclear. The V end was cut by 0 bases, the J end by 0 bases, with 9 bases between. Germline loops: CDR1 SGHDN, CDR2 FVKESK. The CDR3 covers 17 residues. CDR3 residues: CASSQDRPSSGANVLTF. In DNA form, the CDR3 reads TGTGCCAGCAGCCAAGATCGTCCTTCCTCTGGGGCCAACGTCCTGACTTTC.

J is TRBJ2-1 and V is TRBV7-2, with 9 bases aligning to TRBD1. With 5 bases clipped from V and 4 bases from J, the junction kept 3 bases outside the gene matches. The CDR3 length is 14 residues. Germline V gives CDR1 SGHTA, CDR2 FQGNSA. Here the CDR3 reads CASSRDRVYNEQFF. CDR3 sequence (DNA): TGTGCCAGCAGCCGGGACAGGGTATACAATGAGCAGTTCTTC.

This chain joins TRBV15 and TRBJ2-5, with 7 bases that match TRBD1. CDR1 and CDR2 (germline): LNHNV, YYDKDF (reference sequence). Trimming removed 3 bases from V and 0 bases from J; junction bases left unmatched: 1. The CDR3 consists of 14 residues. The CDR3 protein is CATSRTGNQETQYF. CDR3 bases: TGTGCCACCAGCAGGACAGGGAACCAAGAGACCCAGTACTTC.

Points on this clone: Other DNA variants within this sample encode the same CDR3. This chain uses TRBV7-2 with TRBJ1-2, with 7 bases fitting TRBD1. The CDR3 is 13 residues long. J lost 8 bases, V lost 1 base, and 4 bases had no gene match. The germline V gene encodes CDR1 SGHTA and CDR2 FQGNSA. CDR3 DNA: TGTGCCAGCAGCTTAGACAGGGGCCCGGGCTACACCTTC. As protein: CASSLDRGPGYTF.